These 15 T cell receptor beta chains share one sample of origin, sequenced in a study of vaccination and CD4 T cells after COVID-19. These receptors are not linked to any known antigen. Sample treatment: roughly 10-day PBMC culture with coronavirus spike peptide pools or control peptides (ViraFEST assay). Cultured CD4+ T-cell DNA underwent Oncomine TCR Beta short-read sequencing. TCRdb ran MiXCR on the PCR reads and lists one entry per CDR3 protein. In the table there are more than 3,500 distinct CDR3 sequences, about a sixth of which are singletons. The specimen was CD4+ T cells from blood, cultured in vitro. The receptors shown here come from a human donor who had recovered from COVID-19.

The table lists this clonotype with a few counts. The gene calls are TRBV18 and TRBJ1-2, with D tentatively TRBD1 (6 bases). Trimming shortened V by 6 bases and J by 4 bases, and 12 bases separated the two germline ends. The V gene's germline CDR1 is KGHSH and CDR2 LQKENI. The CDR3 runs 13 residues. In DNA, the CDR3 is TGTGCCAGCTCTCAAGGACAGACCTATGGCTACACCTTC. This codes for CASSQGQTYGYTF.

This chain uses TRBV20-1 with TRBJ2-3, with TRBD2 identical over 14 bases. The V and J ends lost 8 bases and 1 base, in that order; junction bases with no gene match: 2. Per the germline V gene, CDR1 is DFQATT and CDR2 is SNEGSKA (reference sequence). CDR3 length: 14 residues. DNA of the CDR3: TGCAGTACGGGACTAGCGGGGGGCACAGATACGCAGTATTTT. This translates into CSTGLAGGTDTQYF.

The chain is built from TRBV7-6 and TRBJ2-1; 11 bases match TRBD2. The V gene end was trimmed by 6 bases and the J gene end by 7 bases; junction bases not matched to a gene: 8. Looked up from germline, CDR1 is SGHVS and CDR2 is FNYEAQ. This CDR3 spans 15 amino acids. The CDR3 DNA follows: TGTGCCAGCAGTCGTATAGCGGGGGGGCCAAATGAGCAGTTCTTC. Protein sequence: CASSRIAGGPNEQFF.

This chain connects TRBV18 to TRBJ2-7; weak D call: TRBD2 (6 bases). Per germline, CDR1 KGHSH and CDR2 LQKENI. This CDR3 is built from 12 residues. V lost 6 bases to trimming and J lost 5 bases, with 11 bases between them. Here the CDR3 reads CASSPGEDEQYF. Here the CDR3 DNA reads TGTGCCAGCTCCCCCGGGGAGGACGAGCAGTACTTC.

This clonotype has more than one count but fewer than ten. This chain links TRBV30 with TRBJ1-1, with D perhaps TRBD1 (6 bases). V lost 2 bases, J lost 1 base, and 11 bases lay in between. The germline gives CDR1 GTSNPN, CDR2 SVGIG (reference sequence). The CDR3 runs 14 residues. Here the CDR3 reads CAWSTGTTNTEAFF. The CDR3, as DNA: TGTGCCTGGAGTACGGGGACAACGAACACTGAAGCTTTCTTT.

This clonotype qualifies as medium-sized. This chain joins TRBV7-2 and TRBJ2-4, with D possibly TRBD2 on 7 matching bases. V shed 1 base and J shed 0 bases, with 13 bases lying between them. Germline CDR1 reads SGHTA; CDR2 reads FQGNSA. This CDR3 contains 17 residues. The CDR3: CASSLVVGGLAKNIQYF. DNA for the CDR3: TGTGCCAGCAGCTTAGTGGTGGGGGGGCTAGCCAAAAACATTCAGTACTTC.

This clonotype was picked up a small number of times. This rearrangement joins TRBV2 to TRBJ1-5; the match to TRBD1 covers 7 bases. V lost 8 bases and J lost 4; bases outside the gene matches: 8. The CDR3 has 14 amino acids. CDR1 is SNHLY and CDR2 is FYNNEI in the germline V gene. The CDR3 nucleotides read TGTGCCAGCGGGGGAAGGGGGCTGAATCAGCCCCAGCATTTT. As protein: CASGGRGLNQPQHF.

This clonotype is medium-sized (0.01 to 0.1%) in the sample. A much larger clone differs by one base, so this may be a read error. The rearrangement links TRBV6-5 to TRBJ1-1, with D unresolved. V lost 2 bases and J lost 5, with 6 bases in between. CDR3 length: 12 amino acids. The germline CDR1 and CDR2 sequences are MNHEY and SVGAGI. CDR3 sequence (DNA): TGTGCCAGCAGTTACGCGGGGACTGAAGCTTTCTTT. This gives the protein CASSYAGTEAFF.

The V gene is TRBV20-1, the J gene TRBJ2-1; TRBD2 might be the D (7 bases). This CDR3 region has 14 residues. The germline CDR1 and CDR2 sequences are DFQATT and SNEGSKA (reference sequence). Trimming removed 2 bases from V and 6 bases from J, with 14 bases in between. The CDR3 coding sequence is TGCAGTGCTAGATTGAGGGGGGGCCTCAATGAGCAGTTCTTC. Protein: CSARLRGGLNEQFF.

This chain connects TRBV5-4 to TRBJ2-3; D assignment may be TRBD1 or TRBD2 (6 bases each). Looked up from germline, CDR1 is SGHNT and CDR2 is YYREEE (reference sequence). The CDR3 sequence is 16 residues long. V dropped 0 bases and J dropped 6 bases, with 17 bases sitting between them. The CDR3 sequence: CASSLGRGQGSDTQYF. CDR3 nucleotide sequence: TGTGCCAGCAGCTTGGGCCGGGGGCAGGGGAGTGATACGCAGTATTTT.

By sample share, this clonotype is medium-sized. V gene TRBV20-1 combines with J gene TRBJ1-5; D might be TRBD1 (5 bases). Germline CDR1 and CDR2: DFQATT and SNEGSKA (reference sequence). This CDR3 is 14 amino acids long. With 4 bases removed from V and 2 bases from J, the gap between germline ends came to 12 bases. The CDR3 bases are TGCAGTGCTAATAAAGGGGACGGCAATCAGCCCCAGCATTTT. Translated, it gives CSANKGDGNQPQHF.

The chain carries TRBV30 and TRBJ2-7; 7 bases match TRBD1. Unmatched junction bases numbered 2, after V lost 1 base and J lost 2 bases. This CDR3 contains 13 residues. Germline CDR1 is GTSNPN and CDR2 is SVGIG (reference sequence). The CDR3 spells CAWSGDRPYEQYF. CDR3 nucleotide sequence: TGTGCCTGGAGTGGGGACAGACCCTACGAGCAGTACTTC.

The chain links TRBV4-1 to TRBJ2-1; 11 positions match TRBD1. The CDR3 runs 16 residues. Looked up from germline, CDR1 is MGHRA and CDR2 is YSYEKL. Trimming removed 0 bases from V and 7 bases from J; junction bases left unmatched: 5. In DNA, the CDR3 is TGCGCCAGCAGCCAAGATCGGGGACAGGGGGAGAATGAGCAGTTCTTC. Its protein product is CASSQDRGQGENEQFF.

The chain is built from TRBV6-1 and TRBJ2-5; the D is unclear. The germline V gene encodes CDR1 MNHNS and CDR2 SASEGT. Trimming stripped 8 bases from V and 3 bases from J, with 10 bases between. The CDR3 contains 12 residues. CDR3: CASSRGEETQYF. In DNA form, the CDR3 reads TGTGCCAGCTCGAGAGGTGAAGAGACCCAGTACTTC.

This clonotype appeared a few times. The CDR3 region is CASSLAPANSGNTIYF. CDR3 nucleotide sequence: TGTGCCAGCAGCTTAGCGCCGGCCAACTCTGGAAACACCATATATTTT. This chain uses TRBV7-2 with TRBJ1-3; the D is unclear. Germline CDR1 reads SGHTA; CDR2 reads FQGNSA. This CDR3 spans 16 amino acids. V lost 0 bases to trimming and J lost 0 bases, with 9 bases between them.